This record covers a single TCR beta chain. Measured with immunoSEQ multiplex PCR; TCRdb has only the in-frame clones, and not every one. Of over 30,000 clones in the sample, about 89% were seen once. The data stem from a study of T cell changes during pregnancy in multiple sclerosis. The CDR3 has 15 residues. CDR1 is SGHNT and CDR2 is YYREEE in the germline V gene (reference sequence). Losses at the gene ends were 2 bases for V and 9 bases for J; bases not matched to a gene: 6. This sequence originates from a female donor in good health, enrolled as a control in a pregnancy study. The chain joins TRBV5-4 to TRBJ1-6; the match to TRBD1 covers 9 bases. Sequences were derived from CD4+ T cells from peripheral blood mononuclear cells, sampled in the third trimester of pregnancy. This CDR3 is CASSFYRGRGSPLHF. In DNA, the CDR3 is TGTGCCAGCAGCTTCTACAGGGGGCGCGGTTCACCCCTCCACTTT.